The present entry profiles one T cell receptor beta chain with its context. The J segment lost 5 bases and the V segment lost 4 bases, leaving 3 bases of the junction unmatched. CDR1 SGHRS and CDR2 YFSETQ come from the germline V gene. The CDR3 sequence is 13 residues long. cDNA prepared by RNA extraction and subsequent reverse transcription served as the template for sequencing. Assay: immunoSEQ multiplex PCR; the TCRdb copy retains only in-frame clones and omits some. Of 200,000 or so clones in the sample, around 62% were seen once. Researchers took lesional scalp punch biopsies and peripheral blood from people who were alopecia areata patients. These data belong to a study of CD8+ T cells in alopecia areata.

This specimen consisted of CD4+ T cells sorted from blood, obtained at week 0. The receptor's source is a human donor with alopecia areata. This chain joins TRBV5-1 and TRBJ1-5; TRBD1 matches at 7 bases. CDR3 in amino acids: CASSRDRYQPQHF. Here the CDR3 DNA reads TGCGCCAGCAGCCGGGACAGATATCAGCCCCAGCATTTT. Supplemented by reference TRBV5-1 and TRBJ1-5, the full variable domain reads KAGVTQTPRYLIKTRGQQVTLSCSPISGHRSVSWYQQTPGQGLQFLFEYFSETQRNKGNFPGRFSGRQFSNSRSEMNVSTLELGDSALYLCASSRDRYQPQHFGDGTRLSIL.